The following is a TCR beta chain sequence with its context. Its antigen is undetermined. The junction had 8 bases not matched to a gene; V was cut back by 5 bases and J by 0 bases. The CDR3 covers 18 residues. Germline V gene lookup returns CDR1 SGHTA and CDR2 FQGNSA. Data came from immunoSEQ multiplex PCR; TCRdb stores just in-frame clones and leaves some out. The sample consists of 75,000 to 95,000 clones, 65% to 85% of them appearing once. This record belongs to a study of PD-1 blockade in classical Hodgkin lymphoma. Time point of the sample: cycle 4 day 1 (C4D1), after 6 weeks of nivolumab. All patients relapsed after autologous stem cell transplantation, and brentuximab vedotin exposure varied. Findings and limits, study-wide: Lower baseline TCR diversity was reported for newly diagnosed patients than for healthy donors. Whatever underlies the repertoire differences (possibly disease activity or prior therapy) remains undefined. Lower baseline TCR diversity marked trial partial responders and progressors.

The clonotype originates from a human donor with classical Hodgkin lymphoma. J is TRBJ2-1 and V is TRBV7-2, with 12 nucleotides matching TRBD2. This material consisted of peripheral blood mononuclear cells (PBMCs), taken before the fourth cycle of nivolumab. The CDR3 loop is CASSQGLAGVSSYNEQFF. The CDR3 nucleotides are TGTGCCAGCAGCCAGGGACTAGCGGGCGTAAGCTCCTACAATGAGCAGTTCTTC.